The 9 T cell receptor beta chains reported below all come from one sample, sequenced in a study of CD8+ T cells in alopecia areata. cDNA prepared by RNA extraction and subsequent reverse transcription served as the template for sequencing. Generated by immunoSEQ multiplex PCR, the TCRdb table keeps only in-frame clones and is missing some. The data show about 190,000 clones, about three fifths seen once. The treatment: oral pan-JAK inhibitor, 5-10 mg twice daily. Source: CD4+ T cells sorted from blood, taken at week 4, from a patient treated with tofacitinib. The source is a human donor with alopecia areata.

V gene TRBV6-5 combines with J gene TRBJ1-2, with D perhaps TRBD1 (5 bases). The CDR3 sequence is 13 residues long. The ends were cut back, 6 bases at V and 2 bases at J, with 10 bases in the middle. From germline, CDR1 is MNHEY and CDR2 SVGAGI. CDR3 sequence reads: CASSLGLNYGYTF. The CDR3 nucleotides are TGTGCCAGCAGCCTGGGACTGAACTATGGCTACACCTTC.

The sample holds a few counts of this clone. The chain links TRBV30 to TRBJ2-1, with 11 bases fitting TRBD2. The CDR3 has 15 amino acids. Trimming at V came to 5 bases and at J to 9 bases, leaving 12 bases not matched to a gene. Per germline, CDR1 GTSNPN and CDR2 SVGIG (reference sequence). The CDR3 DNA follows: TGTGCCTGGGGAACCGGGACTAGCGGAGGGGGTGAGCAGTTCTTC. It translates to CAWGTGTSGGGEQFF.

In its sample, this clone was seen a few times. CDR3 DNA sequence: TGCAGTGCTAGTTTCTTAAACGAGCAGTACTTC. It is translated as CSASFLNEQYF. The chain carries TRBV20-1 and TRBJ2-7; D is uncertain. The V end was cut by 3 bases, the J end by 5 bases, with 8 bases between. This CDR3 region has 11 residues. Germline assignment: CDR1 DFQATT and CDR2 SNEGSKA (reference sequence).

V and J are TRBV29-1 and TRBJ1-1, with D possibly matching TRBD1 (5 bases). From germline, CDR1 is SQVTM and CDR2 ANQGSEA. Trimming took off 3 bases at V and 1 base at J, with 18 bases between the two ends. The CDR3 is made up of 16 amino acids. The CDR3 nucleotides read TGCAGCGTTGACTTATCTAAGGGGAATCCGAACACTGAAGCTTTCTTT. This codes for CSVDLSKGNPNTEAFF.

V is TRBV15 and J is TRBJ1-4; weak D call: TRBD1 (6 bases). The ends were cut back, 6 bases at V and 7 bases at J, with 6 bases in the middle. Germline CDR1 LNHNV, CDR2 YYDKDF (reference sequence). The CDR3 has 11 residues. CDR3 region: CATRGGEKLFF. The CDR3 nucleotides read TGTGCCACCAGAGGGGGTGAAAAACTGTTTTTT.

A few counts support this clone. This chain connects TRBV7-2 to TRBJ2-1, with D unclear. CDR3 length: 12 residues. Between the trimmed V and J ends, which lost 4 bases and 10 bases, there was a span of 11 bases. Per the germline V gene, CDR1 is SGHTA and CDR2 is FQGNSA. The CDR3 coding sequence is TGTGCCAGCAGCTCGAAAGGTACGGAGCAGTTCTTC. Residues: CASSSKGTEQFF.

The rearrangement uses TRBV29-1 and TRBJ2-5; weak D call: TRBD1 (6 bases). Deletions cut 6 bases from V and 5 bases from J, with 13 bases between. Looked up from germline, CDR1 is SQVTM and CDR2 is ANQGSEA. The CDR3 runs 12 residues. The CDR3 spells CSVYRVGETQYF. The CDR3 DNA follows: TGCAGCGTGTACAGGGTTGGGGAGACCCAGTACTTC.

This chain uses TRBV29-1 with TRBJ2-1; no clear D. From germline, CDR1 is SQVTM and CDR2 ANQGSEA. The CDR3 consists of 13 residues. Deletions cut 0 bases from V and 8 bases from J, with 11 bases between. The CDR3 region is CSVEEKSLYEQFF. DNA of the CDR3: TGCAGCGTTGAAGAAAAGAGTCTTTATGAGCAGTTCTTC.

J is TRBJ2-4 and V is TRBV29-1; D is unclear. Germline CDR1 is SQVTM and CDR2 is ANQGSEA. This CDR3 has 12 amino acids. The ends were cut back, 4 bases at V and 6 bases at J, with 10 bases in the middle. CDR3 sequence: CSVVMSSNIQYF. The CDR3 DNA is TGCAGCGTTGTAATGAGTTCAAACATTCAGTACTTC.